These 12 T cell receptor beta chains share one sample of origin, sequenced in a study of blood T cell repertoires in COVID-19. TCRdb's table, derived via immunoSEQ multiplex PCR, lists solely in-frame clones and lacks some. Found here are 210,000 or so clones, 70% to 90% of them singletons; the top ten hold about 5%. Sequencing was carried out using peripheral blood. These TCRs come from a woman between 40 and 55 years old with acute or convalescent COVID-19.

The DNA of the CDR3 is TGTGCCAGCAGTTTACGTCCTGGACAGGGGAACACTGAAGCTTTCTTT. Translation: CASSLRPGQGNTEAFF. V and J are TRBV28 and TRBJ1-1; 8 bases agree with TRBD1. V dropped 2 bases and J dropped 1; count of bases not matched to a gene: 6. Germline CDR1 reads MDHEN; CDR2 reads SYDVKM. The CDR3 runs to 16 residues.

The V gene is TRBV3-1 (or the pseudogene TRBV3-2), the J gene TRBJ1-3; D ambiguous. The V end lost 6 bases, the J end lost 4 bases, and 16 bases lay between the germline ends. The germline CDR1 and CDR2 sequences are LGHDT and YNNKEL (reference sequence). The CDR3 has 15 residues. CDR3 DNA: TGTGCCAGCAGTCAACCGGGAGCCTTAGGAAACACCATATATTTT. This codes for CASSQPGALGNTIYF.

This chain uses TRBV2 with TRBJ2-3; 8 bases match TRBD2. Germline V CDR1 and CDR2: SNHLY, FYNNEI. V shed 6 bases, J shed 6 bases, and the junction held 2 bases outside the gene matches. The length of the CDR3 is 12 residues. The CDR3 nucleotides read TGTGCCAGCAGGACTAGCGCCGATACGCAGTATTTT. This translates into CASRTSADTQYF.

The chain uses TRBV5-1 and TRBJ1-3, with D possibly matching TRBD1 (5 bases). Deletions cut 10 bases from V and 3 bases from J, with 14 bases between. The CDR3 loop spans 13 amino acids. Per the germline V gene, CDR1 is SGHRS and CDR2 is YFSETQ. CDR3 in DNA: TGCGCCGCCCCGGCCGGGGGTGGAAACACCATATATTTT. Encoded protein: CAAPAGGGNTIYF.

This chain joins TRBV27 and TRBJ1-6; 7 positions match TRBD1. Germline lookup yields CDR1 MNHEY and CDR2 SMNVEV (reference sequence). This CDR3 has 15 amino acids. V trimming: 6 bases; J trimming: 6 bases; junction bases outside the gene matches: 8. The CDR3 nucleotides read TGTGCCAGCAGCTTCTACAGGGGAGCTAATTCACCCCTCCACTTT. This translates into CASSFYRGANSPLHF.

The V and J genes are TRBV2 and TRBJ1-2, with 7 nucleotides matching TRBD1. Germline trimming cut 7 bases from V and 2 bases from J; bases unmatched to any gene: 4. The V gene's germline CDR1 is SNHLY and CDR2 FYNNEI. The CDR3 runs to 13 residues. The CDR3 sequence is CASKGTDNYGYTF. The CDR3 DNA sequence: TGTGCCAGCAAAGGGACAGACAACTATGGCTACACCTTC.

Here the CDR3 DNA reads TGCAGCGGATCGGGACAGGGGGCGAAAGCTTTCTTT. This translates into CSGSGQGAKAFF. The chain combines TRBV29-1 with TRBJ1-1, with 12 bases identical to TRBD1. With 7 bases clipped from V and 9 bases from J, the junction kept 6 bases outside the gene matches. CDR3 length equals 12 residues. Germline V gives CDR1 SQVTM, CDR2 ANQGSEA.

The chain is built from TRBV19 and TRBJ1-3; D gene uncertain. The CDR3 is 13 residues long. V lost 8 bases and J 0 bases, leaving 8 bases between the germline ends. Germline V gene data show CDR1 as LNHDA and CDR2 as SQIVND (reference sequence). CDR3 in DNA: TGTGCCAGTTCGCGGGACTCTGGAAACACCATATATTTT. Its translation is CASSRDSGNTIYF.

The V and J genes are TRBV10-3 and TRBJ1-2, with a possible D match to TRBD1 (5 bases). The germline gives CDR1 ENHRY, CDR2 SYGVKD. The ends were cut back, 6 bases at V and 1 base at J, with 9 bases in the middle. This CDR3 region has 13 residues. The CDR3 DNA sequence: TGTGCCATCAGGACAGAAGATAACTATGGCTACACCTTC. It yields the protein CAIRTEDNYGYTF.

This clone occurred once. The J gene is TRBJ2-3, the V gene TRBV30, with 9 bases aligning to TRBD2. The CDR3 totals 15 residues. J lost 2 bases, V lost 0 bases, and 3 bases had no gene match. Germline-derived CDR1 and CDR2 are GTSNPN and SVGIG (reference sequence). CDR3 coding DNA: TGTGCCTGGAGTGTCGGCGGGGGGGACACAGATACGCAGTATTTT. This sequence encodes CAWSVGGGDTDTQYF. The full variable domain, completed using reference TRBV30 and TRBJ2-3, is SQTIHQWPATLVQPVGSPLSLECTVEGTSNPNLYWYRQAAGRGLQLLFYSVGIGQISSEVPQNLSASRPQDRQFILSSKKLLLSDSGFYLCAWSVGGGDTDTQYFGPGTRLTVL.

This clone has a single count. The CDR3 region is CASSAQGSTEAFF. CDR3 sequence (DNA): TGTGCCAGCAGTGCTCAGGGTAGCACTGAAGCTTTCTTT. The chain uses TRBV2 and TRBJ1-1; tentatively, D is TRBD1 (5 bases). This CDR3 has 13 amino acids. Looked up from germline, CDR1 is SNHLY and CDR2 is FYNNEI. V gave up 4 bases and J gave up 4 bases, with 10 bases separating them. Filled out from reference TRBV2 and TRBJ1-1, the complete variable domain reads EPEVTQTPSHQVTQMGQEVILRCVPISNHLYFYWYRQILGQKVEFLVSFYNNEISEKSEIFDDQFSVERPDGSNFTLKIRSTKLEDSAMYFCASSAQGSTEAFFGQGTRLTVV.

This sequence joins TRBV5-1 and TRBJ2-7, with TRBD1 matching over 10 bases. Germline V CDR1 and CDR2: SGHRS, YFSETQ. The ends lost 4 bases at V and 4 bases at J; junction bases unmatched: 5. The CDR3 runs to 14 residues. The DNA for the CDR3 is TGCGCCAGCAGCCCCCGGGACAGGGGTTACGAGCAGTACGTC. This encodes CASSPRDRGYEQYV.